This T cell receptor beta chain was documented in a study of blood T cell repertoires in COVID-19. With 3 bases clipped from V and 1 base from J, the junction kept 3 bases outside the gene matches. The CDR3 extends over 13 amino acids. Germline-derived CDR1 and CDR2 are DFQATT and SNEGSKA (reference sequence). Only in-frame clones appear in the TCRdb table, and some are missing; sequencing was by immunoSEQ multiplex PCR. The sample shows 50,000 or so clones, 65% to 85% of them seen only once. Source material: peripheral blood. This TCR derives from a man between 65 and 85 years old with acute or convalescent COVID-19. J is TRBJ2-7 and V is TRBV20-1, with 7 bases aligning to TRBD1. The CDR3 DNA follows: TGCAGTGCTAGTGACAGGGAATCCTACGAGCAGTACTTC. Translation: CSASDRESYEQYF.